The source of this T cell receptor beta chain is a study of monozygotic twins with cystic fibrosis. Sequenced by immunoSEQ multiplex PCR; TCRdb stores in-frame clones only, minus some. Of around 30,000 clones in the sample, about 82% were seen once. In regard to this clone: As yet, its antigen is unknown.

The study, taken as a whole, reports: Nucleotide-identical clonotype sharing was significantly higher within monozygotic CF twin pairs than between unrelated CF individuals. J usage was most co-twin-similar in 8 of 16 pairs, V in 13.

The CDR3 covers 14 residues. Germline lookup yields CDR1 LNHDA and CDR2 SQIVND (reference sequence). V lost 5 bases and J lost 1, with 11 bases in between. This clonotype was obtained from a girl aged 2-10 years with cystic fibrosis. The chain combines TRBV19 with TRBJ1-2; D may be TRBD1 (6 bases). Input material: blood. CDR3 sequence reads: CASSSTDSNYGYTF. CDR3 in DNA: TGTGCCAGTAGTTCGACGGACAGTAACTATGGCTACACCTTC.